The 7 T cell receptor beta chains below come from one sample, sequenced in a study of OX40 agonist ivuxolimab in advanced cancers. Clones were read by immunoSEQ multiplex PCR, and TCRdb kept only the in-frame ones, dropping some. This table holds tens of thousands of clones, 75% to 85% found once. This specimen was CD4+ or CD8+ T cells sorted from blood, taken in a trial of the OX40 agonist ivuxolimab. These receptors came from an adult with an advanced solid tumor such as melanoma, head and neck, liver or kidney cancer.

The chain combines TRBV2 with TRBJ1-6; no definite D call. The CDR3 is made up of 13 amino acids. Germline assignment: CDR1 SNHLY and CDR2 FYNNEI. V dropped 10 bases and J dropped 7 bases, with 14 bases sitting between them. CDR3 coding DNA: TGTGCCACCCGGTCTTCCCCGAATTCACCCCTCCACTTT. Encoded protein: CATRSSPNSPLHF.

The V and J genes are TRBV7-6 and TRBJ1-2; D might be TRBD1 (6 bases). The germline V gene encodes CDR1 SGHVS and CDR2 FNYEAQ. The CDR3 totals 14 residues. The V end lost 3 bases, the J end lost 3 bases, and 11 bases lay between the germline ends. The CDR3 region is CASSFWGRDYGYTF. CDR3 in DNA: TGTGCCAGCAGCTTCTGGGGGCGGGACTATGGCTACACCTTC.

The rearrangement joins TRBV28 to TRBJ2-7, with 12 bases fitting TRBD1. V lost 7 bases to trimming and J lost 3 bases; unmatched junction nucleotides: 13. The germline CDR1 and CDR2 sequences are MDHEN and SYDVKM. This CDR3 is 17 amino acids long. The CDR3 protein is CASKGAPGQGAVYEQYF. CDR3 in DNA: TGTGCCAGCAAAGGGGCCCCGGGACAGGGGGCGGTCTACGAGCAGTACTTC.

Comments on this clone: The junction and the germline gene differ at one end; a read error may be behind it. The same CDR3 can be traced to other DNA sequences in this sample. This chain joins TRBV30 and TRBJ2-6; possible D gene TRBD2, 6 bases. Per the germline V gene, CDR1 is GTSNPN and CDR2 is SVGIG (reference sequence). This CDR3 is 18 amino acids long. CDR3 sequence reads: CAWRDPGLGVTGANVLTF. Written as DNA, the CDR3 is TGTGCCTGGAGAGACCCGGGACTGGGTGTCACTGGAGCCAACGTCCTGACTTTC.

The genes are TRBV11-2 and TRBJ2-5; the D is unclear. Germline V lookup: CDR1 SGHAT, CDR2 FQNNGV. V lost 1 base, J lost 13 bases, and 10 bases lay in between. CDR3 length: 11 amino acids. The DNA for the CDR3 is TGTGCCAGCAGCTTAGGGTGGGTTAGGTACTTC. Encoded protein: CASSLGWVRYF.

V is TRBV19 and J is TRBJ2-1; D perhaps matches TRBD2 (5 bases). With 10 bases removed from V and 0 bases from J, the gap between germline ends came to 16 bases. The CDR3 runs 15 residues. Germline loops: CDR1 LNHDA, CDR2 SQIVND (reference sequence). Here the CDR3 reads CATSEERSSYNEQFF. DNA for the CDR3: TGTGCCACCTCGGAGGAGAGGAGCTCCTACAATGAGCAGTTCTTC.

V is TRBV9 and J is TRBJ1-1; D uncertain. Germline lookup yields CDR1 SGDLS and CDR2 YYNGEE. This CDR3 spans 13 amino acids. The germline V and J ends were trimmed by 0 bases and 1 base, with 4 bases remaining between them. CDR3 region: CASSVARNTEAFF. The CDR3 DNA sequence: TGTGCCAGCAGCGTAGCAAGGAACACTGAAGCTTTCTTT.